This T cell receptor beta chain was captured by sequencing in a study of shared clonotypes between healthy human individuals (TCRdb year 2020). Study-wide context: The cohort included a few men and two women between 18 and 49 years of age. To estimate repertoire size and how much clonotype sharing occurs between individuals, the study deeply sequenced the blood TCR repertoires of roughly 5 healthy adults. To increase sequencing depth and limit assay-specific biases, different laboratories used diverse techniques to prepare libraries and sequence TCR repertoires. Between about 0.9 and 9 billion PBMCs per donor were obtained by leukapheresis. For each donor, CD4 naive and CD4 memory were each run on three plates, CD8 naive on two plates, and CD8 memory on one plate.

Concerning this clone itself: Its cognate antigen has yet to be identified. One base away there is no much larger clone; base qualities are not given.

TCR CDR3 regions were amplified from genomic DNA by multiplex PCR using the deep immunoSEQ assay. Extracted genomic DNA from each cell subset was distributed evenly across all wells of several immunoSEQ 96-well plates, and each plate was treated as a replicate. Each replicate PCR for sorted subsets received around 210 ng genomic DNA, equal to around 32,000 T cell genomes. Purified libraries were measured with a Qubit 3.0 fluorometer, size-checked on a Bioanalyzer 2100, and measured again with the KAPA Library Quantification kit. Every immunoSEQ 96-well plate was sequenced on a separate single-read 150-cycle Illumina NextSeq 550 flow cell. Per the original workflow: Because the immunoSEQ output held only junctional sequences and lacked quality scores, the filtering could not match the filtering applied to full-length reads. To assign V/J genes and CDR3, sequences were annotated using PyIR, a Python wrapper for IgBLAST v1.9, with IMGT germline references. Reads were removed for weak V/J assignments (E-value above 1e-6), missing CDR3, stop codons, out-of-frame junctions, or ambiguous translated residues. V3J clonotypes were defined by identical inferred V gene, J gene, and CDR3 amino acid sequence. The percentage overlap between two repertoires was calculated by dividing the number of shared unique clonotypes by the size of the smaller repertoire. Richness of each repertoire was evaluated using RTK rarefaction, the Chao1 estimator, and Recon v2.1 estimates of unobserved clonotypes. OLGA was used to compute generation probabilities for all TCRbeta clonotypes that the gDNA method yielded from a handful of donors. TCRdb obtained this table from immuneACCESS and retained in-frame rearrangements with V and J assigned. These tables miss some clones; where compared with another copy, unresolved V genes account for less than half of the shortfall, and the remainder is unexplained. D and trimming were read from the DNA, whereas the V and J calls and clone size are those reported in that table. Present in this sample are some 500,000 clones, roughly 95% of which were seen just once. Of the sample, under 0.065% falls within the top ten clones.

CDR1 MGHRA and CDR2 YSYEKL are derived from the germline V gene. The CDR3 runs 14 amino acids, cysteine and phenylalanine included. Only CDR3 DNA is held: 42 bases, read in frame from base 1. V loses 4 bases at its end and J loses 7 bases; junction bases beyond the gene matches: 8. Healthy HIV-negative adults with no recently reported acute infections or vaccinations were included as donors. Every donor was a Caucasian adult residing in Nashville, Tennessee, USA. CD4+ T cells were enriched by magnetic negative selection, after which naive cells were positively selected on CD45RA and the negative fraction was taken as the memory subset. Blood was obtained by leukapheresis, after which PBMCs were separated by Ficoll-Histopaque density gradient centrifugation and cryopreserved in liquid nitrogen vapor phase. Analytical flow cytometry was used to check the purity and quantity of each magnetically sorted T cell population. Each sorted fraction had its genomic DNA isolated and then quantified by UV absorbance on a Nanodrop 2000c.

What the authors observed across the whole study: Incomplete sequencing was indicated by rarefaction of sorted-subset datasets, despite the large sequencing depth. Pairwise subsampling indicated that sequencing depth was expected to affect the degree of clonotype sharing among donors. Sharing across a handful of donors was observed for around 4.8% of naive CD4, 3% to 4% of naive CD8, 2.3% of memory CD4, and roughly 0.4% of memory CD8 clonotypes. Sampling was limited to blood, and TCR repertoires in tissue likely differ from TCR repertoires in blood. Because the study included only a small number of donors, the genetic and exposure-history diversity represented was limited. Compared with non-shared clonotypes, clonotypes shared by all four sorted-subset donors had higher generation probabilities. Naive subsets generally had larger estimated clonotype richness than memory subsets.

The sample taken for sequencing was naive CD4+ T cells sorted from blood. Explained via the paper, the cell subset or site label denotes: CD45RA+ positively selected. The clonotype was recovered from a woman in her 30s in good health. The rearrangement joined TRBV4-1 to TRBJ1-2; TRBD1 lines up with 8 middle nucleotides. The DNA sequence is given as TGCGCCAGCAGCCCAGGGGGCGGGCCGCGTGGCTACACCTTC. Its product reads: CASSPGGGPRGYTF.